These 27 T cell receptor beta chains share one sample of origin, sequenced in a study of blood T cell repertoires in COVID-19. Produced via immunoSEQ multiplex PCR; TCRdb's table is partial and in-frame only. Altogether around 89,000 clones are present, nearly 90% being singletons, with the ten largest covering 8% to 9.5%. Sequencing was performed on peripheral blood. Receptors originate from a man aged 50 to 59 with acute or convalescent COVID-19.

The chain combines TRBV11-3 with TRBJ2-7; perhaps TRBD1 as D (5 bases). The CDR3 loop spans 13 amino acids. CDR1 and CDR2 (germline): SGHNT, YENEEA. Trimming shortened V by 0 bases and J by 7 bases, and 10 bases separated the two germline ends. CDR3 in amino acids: CASSLDGAGEQYF. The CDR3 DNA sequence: TGTGCCAGCAGCTTAGACGGTGCAGGGGAGCAGTACTTC.

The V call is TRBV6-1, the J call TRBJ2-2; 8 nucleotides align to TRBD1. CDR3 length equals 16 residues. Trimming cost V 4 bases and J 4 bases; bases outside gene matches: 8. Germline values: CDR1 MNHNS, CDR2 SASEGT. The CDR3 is CASSAPGGGSTGELFF. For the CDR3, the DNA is TGTGCCAGCAGTGCGCCAGGGGGCGGTAGCACCGGGGAGCTGTTTTTT.

The CDR3 coding sequence is TGCGCCAGCAGCTCCACAGGAGGGAGGGGAGCTTTCTTT. This gives the protein CASSSTGGRGAFF. The chain has TRBV5-1 and TRBJ1-1; D may be TRBD1 (5 bases). In germline, CDR1 is SGHRS, CDR2 YFSETQ. V lost 3 bases and J lost 10, with 16 bases in between. The CDR3 contains 13 residues.

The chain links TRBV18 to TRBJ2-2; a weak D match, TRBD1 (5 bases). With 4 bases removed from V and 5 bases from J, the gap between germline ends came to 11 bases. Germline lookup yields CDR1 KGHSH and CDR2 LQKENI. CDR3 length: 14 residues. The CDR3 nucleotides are TGTGCCAGCTCACTCAGGGAAATGACCGGGGAGCTGTTTTTT. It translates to CASSLREMTGELFF.

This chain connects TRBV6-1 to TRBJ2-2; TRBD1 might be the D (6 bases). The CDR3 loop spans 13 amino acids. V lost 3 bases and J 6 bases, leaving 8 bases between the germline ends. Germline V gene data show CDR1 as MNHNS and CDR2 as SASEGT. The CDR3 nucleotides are TGTGCCAGCAGTGACAGGGGTGCCGGGGAGCTGTTTTTT. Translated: CASSDRGAGELFF.

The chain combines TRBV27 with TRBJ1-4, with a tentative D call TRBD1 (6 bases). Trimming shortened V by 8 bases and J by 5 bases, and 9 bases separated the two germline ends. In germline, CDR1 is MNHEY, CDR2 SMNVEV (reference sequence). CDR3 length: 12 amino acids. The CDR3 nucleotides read TGTGCCAGCGGGGGCCACAATGAAAAACTGTTTTTT. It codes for CASGGHNEKLFF.

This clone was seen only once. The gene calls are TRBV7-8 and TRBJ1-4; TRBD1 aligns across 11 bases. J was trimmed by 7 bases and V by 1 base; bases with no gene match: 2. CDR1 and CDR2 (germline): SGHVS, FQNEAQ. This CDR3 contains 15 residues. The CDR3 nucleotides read TGTGCCAGCAGCTTAGTTGGGACAGGGGGTGAAAAACTGTTTTTT. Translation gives CASSLVGTGGEKLFF.

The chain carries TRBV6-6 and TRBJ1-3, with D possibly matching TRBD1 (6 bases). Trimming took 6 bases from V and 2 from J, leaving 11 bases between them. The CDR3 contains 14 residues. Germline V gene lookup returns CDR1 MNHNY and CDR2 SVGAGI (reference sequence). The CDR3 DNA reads TGTGCCAGCAGCCAGGGGATCCCTGGAAACACCATATATTTT. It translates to CASSQGIPGNTIYF.

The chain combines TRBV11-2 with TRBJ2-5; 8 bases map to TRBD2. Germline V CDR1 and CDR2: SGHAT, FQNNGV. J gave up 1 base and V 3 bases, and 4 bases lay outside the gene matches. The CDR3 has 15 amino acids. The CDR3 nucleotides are TGTGCCAGCAGCTTCGGACTAGCCACCCAAGAGACCCAGTACTTC. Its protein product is CASSFGLATQETQYF.

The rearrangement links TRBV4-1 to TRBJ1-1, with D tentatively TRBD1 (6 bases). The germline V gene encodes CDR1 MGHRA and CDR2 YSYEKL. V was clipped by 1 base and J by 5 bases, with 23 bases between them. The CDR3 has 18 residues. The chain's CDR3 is CASSQGLTQRGGRTEAFF. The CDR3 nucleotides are TGCGCCAGCAGCCAAGGGCTTACCCAAAGGGGGGGAAGGACTGAAGCTTTCTTT.

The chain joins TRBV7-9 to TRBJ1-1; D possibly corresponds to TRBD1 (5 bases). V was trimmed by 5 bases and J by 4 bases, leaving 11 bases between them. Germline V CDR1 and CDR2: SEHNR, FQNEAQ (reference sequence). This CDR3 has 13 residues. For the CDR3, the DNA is TGTGCCAGCAGCCTCCAGGGAGGCACTGAAGCTTTCTTT. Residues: CASSLQGGTEAFF.

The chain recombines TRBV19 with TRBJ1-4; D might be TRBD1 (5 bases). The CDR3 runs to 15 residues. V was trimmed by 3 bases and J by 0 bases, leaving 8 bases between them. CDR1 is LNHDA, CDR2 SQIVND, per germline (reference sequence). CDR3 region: CASSMGLATNEKLFF. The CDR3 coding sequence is TGTGCCAGTAGTATGGGACTTGCAACTAATGAAAAACTGTTTTTT.

The CDR3 loop is CASSEGWDRARNTEAFF. CDR3 sequence (DNA): TGTGCCAGCAGTGAGGGATGGGACAGGGCAAGGAACACTGAAGCTTTCTTT. The gene calls are TRBV6-1 and TRBJ1-1, with 9 bases that match TRBD1. From germline, CDR1 is MNHNS and CDR2 SASEGT. V trimming: 3 bases; J trimming: 1 base; junction bases outside the gene matches: 9. This CDR3 has 17 residues.

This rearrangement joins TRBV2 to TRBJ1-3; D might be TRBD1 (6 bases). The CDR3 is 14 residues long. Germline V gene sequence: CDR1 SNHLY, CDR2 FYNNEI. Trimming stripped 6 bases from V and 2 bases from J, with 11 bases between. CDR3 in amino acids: CASSRGSPGNTIYF. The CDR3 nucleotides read TGTGCCAGCAGCAGGGGATCCCCTGGAAACACCATATATTTT.

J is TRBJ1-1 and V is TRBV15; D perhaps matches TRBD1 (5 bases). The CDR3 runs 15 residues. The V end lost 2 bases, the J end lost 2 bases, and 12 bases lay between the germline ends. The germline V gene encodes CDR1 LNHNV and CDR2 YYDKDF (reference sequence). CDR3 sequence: CATSRPPGYNTEAFF. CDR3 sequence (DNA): TGTGCCACCAGCAGACCGCCAGGGTATAACACTGAAGCTTTCTTT. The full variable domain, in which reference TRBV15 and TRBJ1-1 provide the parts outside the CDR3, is DAMVIQNPRYQVTQFGKPVTLSCSQTLNHNVMYWYQQKSSQAPKLLFHYYDKDFNNEADTPDNFQSRRPNTSFCFLDIRSPGLGDTAMYLCATSRPPGYNTEAFFGQGTRLTVV.

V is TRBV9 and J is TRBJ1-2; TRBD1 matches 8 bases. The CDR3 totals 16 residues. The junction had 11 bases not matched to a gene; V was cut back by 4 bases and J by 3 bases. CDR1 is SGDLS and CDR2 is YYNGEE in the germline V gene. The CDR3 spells CASSRTGSLSDYGYTF. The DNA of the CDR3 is TGTGCCAGCAGCAGGACAGGGTCTTTGTCGGACTATGGCTACACCTTC.

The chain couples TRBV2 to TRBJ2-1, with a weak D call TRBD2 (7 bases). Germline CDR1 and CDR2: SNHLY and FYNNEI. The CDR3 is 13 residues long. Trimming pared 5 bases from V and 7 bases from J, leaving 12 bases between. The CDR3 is CASSRRGGNEQFF. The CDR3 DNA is TGTGCCAGCAGTCGGAGGGGGGGGAATGAGCAGTTCTTC.

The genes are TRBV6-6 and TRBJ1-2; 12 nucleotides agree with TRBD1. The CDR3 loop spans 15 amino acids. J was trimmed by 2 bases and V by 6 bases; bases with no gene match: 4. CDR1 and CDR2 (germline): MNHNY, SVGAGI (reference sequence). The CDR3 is CASRKGTGGNYGYTF. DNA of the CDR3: TGTGCCAGCAGAAAGGGGACAGGGGGCAACTATGGCTACACCTTC.

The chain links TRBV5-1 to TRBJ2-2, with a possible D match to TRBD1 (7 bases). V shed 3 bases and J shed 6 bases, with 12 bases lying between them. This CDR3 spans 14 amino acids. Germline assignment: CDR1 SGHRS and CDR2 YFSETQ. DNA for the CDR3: TGCGCCAGCAGCTCCACCAGGGGGGCCGGGGAGCTGTTTTTT. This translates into CASSSTRGAGELFF.

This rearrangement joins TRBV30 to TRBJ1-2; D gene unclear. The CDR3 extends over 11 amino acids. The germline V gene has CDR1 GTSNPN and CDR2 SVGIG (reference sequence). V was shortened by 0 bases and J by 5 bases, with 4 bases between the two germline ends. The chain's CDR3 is CAWSVRYGYTF. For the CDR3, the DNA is TGTGCCTGGAGTGTTCGGTATGGCTACACCTTC.

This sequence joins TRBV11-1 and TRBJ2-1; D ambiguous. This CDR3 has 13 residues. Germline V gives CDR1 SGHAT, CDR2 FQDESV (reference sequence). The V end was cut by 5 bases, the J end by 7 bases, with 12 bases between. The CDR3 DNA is TGTGCCAGCAGCGCGTCTAACCCGAATGAGCAGTTCTTC. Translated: CASSASNPNEQFF. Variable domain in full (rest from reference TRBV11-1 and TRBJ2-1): EAEVAQSPRYKITEKSQAVAFWCDPISGHATLYWYRQILGQGPELLVQFQDESVVDDSQLPKDRFSAERLKGVDSTLKIQPAELGDSAMYLCASSASNPNEQFFGPGTRLTVL.

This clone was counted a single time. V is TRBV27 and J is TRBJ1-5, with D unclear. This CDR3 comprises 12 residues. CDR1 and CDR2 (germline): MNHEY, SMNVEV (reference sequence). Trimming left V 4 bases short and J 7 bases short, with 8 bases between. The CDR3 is CASSWVGQPQHF. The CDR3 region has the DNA TGTGCCAGCAGTTGGGTCGGGCAGCCCCAGCATTTT.

The CDR3 is CASSGSLRTPSYEQYF. CDR3 sequence (DNA): TGTGCCAGCAGCGGATCCCTGAGGACACCGTCCTACGAGCAGTACTTC. The chain joins TRBV9 to TRBJ2-7, with D maybe TRBD1 (5 bases). V lost 3 bases and J 1 base, leaving 17 bases between the germline ends. Germline V gene lookup returns CDR1 SGDLS and CDR2 YYNGEE. The CDR3 runs to 16 residues.

The CDR3 coding sequence is TGTGCCAGCAGTCGAGATAGCAATCAGCCCCAGCATTTT. This codes for CASSRDSNQPQHF. V gene TRBV28 combines with J gene TRBJ1-5; D is ambiguous. Germline V gives CDR1 MDHEN, CDR2 SYDVKM. The germline V and J ends were trimmed by 5 bases and 0 bases, with 5 bases remaining between them. The CDR3 consists of 13 residues.

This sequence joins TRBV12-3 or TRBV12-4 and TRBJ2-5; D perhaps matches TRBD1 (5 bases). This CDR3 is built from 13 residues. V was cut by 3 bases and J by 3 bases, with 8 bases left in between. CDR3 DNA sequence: TGTGCCAGCAGTTTGACAGAAAAAGAGACCCAGTACTTC. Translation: CASSLTEKETQYF.

The CDR3 nucleotides read TGTGCCAGCAGCTACCCGGGACTAGCAGGGAATGAGCAGTTCTTC. It specifies CASSYPGLAGNEQFF. V and J are TRBV11-2 and TRBJ2-1; 9 bases map to TRBD2. The CDR3 spans 15 residues. Per germline, CDR1 SGHAT and CDR2 FQNNGV. J gave up 7 bases and V 4 bases, and 8 bases lay outside the gene matches.

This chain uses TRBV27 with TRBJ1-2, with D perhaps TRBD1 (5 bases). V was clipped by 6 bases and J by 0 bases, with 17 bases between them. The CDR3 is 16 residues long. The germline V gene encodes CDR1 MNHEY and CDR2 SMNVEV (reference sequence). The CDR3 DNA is TGTGCCAGCAGATTGGTAGGGGCAGACTCTAACTATGGCTACACCTTC. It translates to CASRLVGADSNYGYTF.